These 22 T cell receptor beta chains came from one sample sequenced in a study of shared clonotypes between healthy human individuals. Repertoires were generated with immunoSEQ multiplex PCR, while TCRdb's copy carries only in-frame clones and drops some. This table holds 1.6 million or so clones, 97% to 99% found once. Sequenced sample: naive CD4+ T cells sorted from blood. This sample's subset: CD45RA+ positively selected. Source of these receptors: a man aged 25-45 years in good health.

The rearrangement links TRBV29-1 to TRBJ2-3; 11 nucleotides align to TRBD1. Trimming took 6 bases from V and 8 from J; bases not matched to a gene: 7. Germline CDR1 and CDR2: SQVTM and ANQGSEA. This CDR3 has 13 residues. The CDR3: CSVADRGLGTQYF. CDR3 nucleotide sequence: TGCAGCGTGGCGGACAGGGGGCTCGGTACGCAGTATTTT.

A word on this clone: Other DNA sequences within the sample encode an identical CDR3. The rearrangement links TRBV9 to TRBJ2-1; D unresolved. Germline CDR1 and CDR2: SGDLS and YYNGEE. The CDR3 spans 15 residues. Trimming left V 0 bases short and J 3 bases short, with 10 bases between. The CDR3 bases are TGTGCCAGCAGCGTAGTTGGCGGTAGCTACAATGAGCAGTTCTTC. Encoded protein: CASSVVGGSYNEQFF.

The count of this clone is one. The rearrangement links TRBV6-1 to TRBJ2-7; tentative D call: TRBD2 (6 bases). There are 14 residues in the CDR3. The V gene's germline CDR1 is MNHNS and CDR2 SASEGT. V lost 5 bases, J lost 2 bases, and 13 bases lay in between. For the CDR3, the DNA is TGTGCCAGCAGTCCCGGGACTGAAACCTACGAGCAGTACTTC. Encoded protein: CASSPGTETYEQYF.

The gene calls are TRBV10-3 and TRBJ2-7; D is ambiguous. V lost 6 bases and J 0 bases, leaving 9 bases between the germline ends. The CDR3 length is 13 residues. Per the germline V gene, CDR1 is ENHRY and CDR2 is SYGVKD. The CDR3 loop reads CAIRVESSYEQYF. As DNA, the CDR3 is TGTGCCATCAGGGTAGAGAGCTCCTACGAGCAGTACTTC.

The CDR3 sequence is CAISPRDRGQGQPQHF. The CDR3 DNA is TGTGCCATCAGTCCCCGGGACAGGGGGCAGGGTCAGCCCCAGCATTTT. The chain employs TRBV10-3 and TRBJ1-5; 12 bases line up with TRBD1. Germline V gives CDR1 ENHRY, CDR2 SYGVKD. The CDR3 length is 16 residues. The J segment lost 6 bases and the V segment lost 5 bases, leaving 8 bases of the junction unmatched.

V usage is TRBV28 and J usage is TRBJ1-4; tentative D call: TRBD1 (5 bases). Germline V CDR1 and CDR2: MDHEN, SYDVKM. Trimming removed 3 bases from V and 4 bases from J, with 9 bases in between. This CDR3 contains 14 residues. The CDR3 DNA sequence: TGTGCCAGCAGTTTGCAGGGCATTAATGAAAAACTGTTTTTT. Translation: CASSLQGINEKLFF. The full variable domain, with the rest looked up from reference TRBV28 and TRBJ1-4, is DVKVTQSSRYLVKRTGEKVFLECVQDMDHENMFWYRQDPGLGLRLIYFSYDVKMKEKGDIPEGYSVSREKKERFSLILESASTNQTSMYLCASSLQGINEKLFFGSGTQLSVL.

J is TRBJ2-7 and V is TRBV10-1, with D perhaps TRBD1 or TRBD2 (5 bases each). Deletions cut 8 bases from V and 1 base from J, with 24 bases between. There are 17 residues in the CDR3. In germline, CDR1 is WNHNN, CDR2 SYGVQD (reference sequence). The CDR3 reads CASERMGPIGASYEQYF. For the CDR3, the DNA is TGCGCCAGCGAGAGGATGGGACCGATCGGTGCGTCCTACGAGCAGTACTTC.

In DNA, the CDR3 is TGTGCCAGCAGCATCGGGACTAGCGCATACGAGCAGTACTTC. It specifies CASSIGTSAYEQYF. This chain links TRBV5-4 with TRBJ2-7, with 10 bases lining up with TRBD2. CDR1 SGHNT and CDR2 YYREEE come from the germline V gene (reference sequence). This CDR3 is 14 amino acids long. J gave up 4 bases and V 4 bases, and 5 bases lay outside the gene matches.

The V and J genes are TRBV28 and TRBJ2-7, with TRBD1 matching over 9 bases. V dropped 8 bases and J dropped 2; count of bases not matched to a gene: 10. The germline V gene has CDR1 MDHEN and CDR2 SYDVKM. The CDR3 runs 15 residues. In DNA form, the CDR3 reads TGTGCCAGCCCTCCCACCCGGGACAGGGCCTACGAGCAGTACTTC. Encoded protein: CASPPTRDRAYEQYF. The full variable domain, in which reference TRBV28 and TRBJ2-7 provide the parts outside the CDR3, is DVKVTQSSRYLVKRTGEKVFLECVQDMDHENMFWYRQDPGLGLRLIYFSYDVKMKEKGDIPEGYSVSREKKERFSLILESASTNQTSMYLCASPPTRDRAYEQYFGPGTRLTVT.

Notes on this clone: The same CDR3 can be traced to other DNA sequences in this sample. This chain links TRBV7-7 with TRBJ2-7; the match to TRBD1 covers 7 bases. The CDR3 covers 13 residues. Germline CDR1 SSHAT, CDR2 FNYEAQ (reference sequence). V shed 5 bases, J shed 2 bases, and the junction held 3 bases outside the gene matches. The CDR3 nucleotides read TGTGCCAGCAGCCGGGGACAGACCTACGAGCAGTACTTC. This codes for CASSRGQTYEQYF. The full variable domain, rest sourced from reference TRBV7-7 and TRBJ2-7, is GAGVSQSPRYKVTKRGQDVTLRCDPISSHATLYWYQQALGQGPEFLTYFNYEAQPDKSGLPSDRFSAERPEGSISTLTIQRTEQRDSAMYRCASSRGQTYEQYFGPGTRLTVT.

The genes are TRBV5-1 and TRBJ1-1; D might be TRBD1 (5 bases). V gave up 2 bases and J gave up 4 bases, with 18 bases separating them. The length of the CDR3 is 16 residues. Germline V gene data show CDR1 as SGHRS and CDR2 as YFSETQ. CDR3 region: CASSFWGTGETTEAFF. The CDR3 bases are TGCGCCAGCAGCTTTTGGGGCACCGGCGAGACCACTGAAGCTTTCTTT.

The chain combines TRBV11-2 with TRBJ1-4; TRBD1 is a possible D gene (6 bases). V shed 7 bases and J shed 7 bases, with 22 bases lying between them. CDR1 is SGHAT, CDR2 FQNNGV, per germline. CDR3 size: 16 residues. CDR3 residues: CASTLGGAYAGEKLFF. In DNA, the CDR3 is TGTGCCAGCACCCTGGGGGGGGCGTATGCGGGTGAAAAACTGTTTTTT.

V is TRBV13 and J is TRBJ2-3; 8 nucleotides line up with TRBD2. Per the germline V gene, CDR1 is PRHDT and CDR2 is FYEKMQ (reference sequence). The ends lost 5 bases at V and 7 bases at J; junction bases unmatched: 11. The CDR3 consists of 15 residues. CDR3: CASSRHRAGVNTQYF. The CDR3 DNA sequence: TGTGCCAGCAGCAGGCACCGAGCGGGAGTGAATACGCAGTATTTT.

As for this clone: Additional DNA sequences in this sample encode the identical CDR3. The CDR3 reads CASSQTDTQYF. CDR3 bases: TGTGCCAGCAGCCAAACAGATACGCAGTATTTT. The chain joins TRBV7-3 to TRBJ2-3; D is undetermined. The germline V and J ends were trimmed by 5 bases and 3 bases, with 3 bases remaining between them. This CDR3 comprises 11 residues. Germline V gene data show CDR1 as SGHTA and CDR2 as FQGTGA.

V usage is TRBV7-9 and J usage is TRBJ2-7; 9 positions match TRBD2. V dropped 5 bases and J dropped 0; count of bases not matched to a gene: 5. Per germline, CDR1 SEHNR and CDR2 FQNEAQ (reference sequence). This CDR3 is built from 15 residues. CDR3: CASSPLSGSSYEQYF. CDR3 nucleotide sequence: TGTGCCAGCAGCCCACTTAGCGGGAGCTCCTACGAGCAGTACTTC.

The rearrangement uses TRBV6-5 and TRBJ1-5; D unresolved. This CDR3 has 12 amino acids. Trimming took off 4 bases at V and 4 bases at J, with 5 bases between the two ends. CDR1 MNHEY and CDR2 SVGAGI come from the germline V gene. CDR3 sequence reads: CASSSRNQPQHF. DNA for the CDR3: TGTGCCAGCAGTTCGAGAAATCAGCCCCAGCATTTT.

This chain uses TRBV14 with TRBJ1-5; D unclear. Trimming removed 1 base from V and 1 base from J, with 11 bases in between. CDR1 is SGHDN, CDR2 FVKESK, per germline. The CDR3 extends over 16 amino acids. The CDR3 reads CASSQGPVGSNQPQHF. CDR3 DNA sequence: TGTGCCAGCAGCCAAGGTCCCGTGGGCAGCAATCAGCCCCAGCATTTT.

The chain's CDR3 is CASSLGGQLEAFF. CDR3 DNA: TGTGCCAGCAGCTTAGGGGGACAACTTGAAGCTTTCTTT. The genes are TRBV7-8 and TRBJ1-1; tentatively, D is TRBD1 (6 bases). The CDR3 is 13 amino acids. Germline V gives CDR1 SGHVS, CDR2 FQNEAQ. Trimming cost V 1 base and J 7 bases, with 10 bases left between them. Full variable domain (outside the CDR3, taken from reference TRBV7-8 and TRBJ1-1): GAGVSQSPRYKVAKRGQDVALRCDPISGHVSLFWYQQALGQGPEFLTYFQNEAQLDKSGLPSDRFFAERPEGSVSTLKIQRTQQEDSAVYLCASSLGGQLEAFFGQGTRLTVV.

This chain links TRBV15 with TRBJ2-1, with 7 bases matching TRBD2. V shed 0 bases, J shed 0 bases, and the junction held 5 bases outside the gene matches. The length of the CDR3 is 17 residues. Germline V gene data show CDR1 as LNHNV and CDR2 as YYDKDF (reference sequence). CDR3 protein: CATSRDRGTTSYNEQFF. CDR3 nucleotide sequence: TGTGCCACCAGCAGAGATCGGGGGACTACCTCCTACAATGAGCAGTTCTTC.

This clone was seen a single time. The rearrangement links TRBV10-3 to TRBJ2-7, with 7 positions matching TRBD1. Trimming cost V 3 bases and J 4 bases; bases outside gene matches: 6. Looked up from germline, CDR1 is ENHRY and CDR2 is SYGVKD. The CDR3 runs 14 residues. As DNA, the CDR3 is TGTGCCATCAGTGACCCCAGGGGGTGGTACGAGCAGTACTTC. Its translation: CAISDPRGWYEQYF.

The V and J genes are TRBV27 and TRBJ2-7; 8 bases align to TRBD1. V lost 6 bases, J lost 1 base, and 5 bases stayed unmatched. Per germline, CDR1 MNHEY and CDR2 SMNVEV (reference sequence). The CDR3 covers 14 residues. CDR3: CASRARDRSYEQYF. In nucleotides, the CDR3 is TGTGCCAGCAGGGCCCGGGACAGGTCCTACGAGCAGTACTTC.

The V and J genes are TRBV7-3 and TRBJ2-7, with 8 bases identical to TRBD1. V was pared by 5 bases and J by 6 bases, with 6 bases of the junction left unmatched. The CDR3 totals 13 residues. CDR1 is SGHTA, CDR2 FQGTGA, per germline. In DNA form, the CDR3 reads TGTGCCAGCAGCCTAAGCAGGGGGCTCGAGCAGTACTTC. Its translation: CASSLSRGLEQYF.